This is a list of T cell receptor beta chains from one sample in a study of CD8 T cells in ankylosing spondylitis. TCRdb reanalysed the 5' RACE reads using MiXCR and keeps one entry per CDR3 protein. The sample includes 150,000 to 200,000 distinct CDR3 sequences, 25% to 35% of them seen just once. Sequenced sample: synovial fluid, either unsorted or a sorted T cell fraction (not recorded which). Every receptor here comes from a male donor with ankylosing spondylitis. Each CDR3 is given with its conserved first and last residue. The D gene is left open where the match is weak. A row's size may be missing; if present it is once, few, many or a size class.

CDR3 protein: CSASNSLGTGELFF
CDR3 DNA: TGCAGTGCTTCGAACTCCTTAGGCACCGGGGAGCTGTTTTTT
J gene: TRBJ2-2
V gene: TRBV20-1
D gene: NA
clone size: many

CDR3 protein: CASSHTWTVYGYTF
CDR3 DNA: TGCGCCAGCAGCCATACCTGGACAGTCTATGGCTACACCTTC
J gene: TRBJ1-2
V gene: TRBV10-2
D gene: NA
clone size: NA

CDR3 protein: CASSPGHFGGQYF
CDR3 DNA: TGTGCCAGCAGCCCTGGACACTTTGGGGGGCAGTACTTC
J gene: TRBJ2-7
V gene: TRBV7-2
D gene: NA
clone size: many

CDR3 protein: CASRPDRGGYGYTF
CDR3 DNA: TGTGCCAGCAGGCCAGACAGGGGAGGCTATGGCTACACCTTC
J gene: TRBJ1-2
V gene: TRBV12-3/TRBV12-4
D gene: TRBD1
clone size: few

CDR3 protein: CATSNEPTTGELFF
CDR3 DNA: TGTGCCACCAGCAATGAACCCACAACCGGGGAGCTGTTTTTT
J gene: TRBJ2-2
V gene: TRBV15
D gene: NA
clone size: few

CDR3 protein: CSAIRPRGRGGNEQFF
CDR3 DNA: TGCAGTGCTATACGGCCGAGGGGGAGAGGTGGTAATGAGCAGTTCTTC
J gene: TRBJ2-1
V gene: TRBV20-1
D gene: NA
clone size: many

CDR3 protein: CASGRDYLSTDTQYF
CDR3 DNA: TGTGCCAGCGGCAGGGACTACCTAAGCACAGATACGCAGTATTTT
J gene: TRBJ2-3
V gene: TRBV7-2
D gene: TRBD2
clone size: NA

CDR3 protein: CASSEWGRSSLYSNQPQHF
CDR3 DNA: TGTGCCAGCAGTGAATGGGGACGGTCGTCCCTTTATAGCAATCAGCCCCAGCATTTT
J gene: TRBJ1-5
V gene: TRBV2
D gene: NA
clone size: NA

CDR3 protein: CASSLNPWTSGKETQYF
CDR3 DNA: TGTGCCAGCAGCTTAAACCCCTGGACTAGCGGTAAAGAGACCCAGTACTTC
J gene: TRBJ2-5
V gene: TRBV7-2
D gene: TRBD2
clone size: NA

CDR3 protein: CASSFDSYNSPLHF
CDR3 DNA: TGTGCCAGCAGTTTCGACAGTTATAATTCACCCCTCCACTTT
J gene: TRBJ1-6
V gene: TRBV27
D gene: NA
clone size: NA

CDR3 protein: CASSRQSVPLHF
CDR3 DNA: TGTGCCAGCAGCCGGCAAAGTGTACCCCTCCACTTT
J gene: TRBJ1-6
V gene: TRBV3-1
D gene: NA
clone size: NA

CDR3 protein: CATSGQGGYEQFF
CDR3 DNA: TGTGCCACGTCGGGCCAAGGGGGATATGAGCAGTTCTTC
J gene: TRBJ2-1
V gene: TRBV10-3
D gene: NA
clone size: NA

CDR3 protein: CASSLSGKTGELFF
CDR3 DNA: TGTGCCAGCAGCTTATCTGGAAAAACCGGGGAGCTGTTTTTT
J gene: TRBJ2-2
V gene: TRBV7-3
D gene: NA
clone size: few

CDR3 protein: CASSLASGGARTTGELFF
CDR3 DNA: TGTGCCAGCAGCTTAGCCAGCGGGGGGGCGCGGACCACCGGGGAGCTGTTTTTT
J gene: TRBJ2-2
V gene: TRBV7-2
D gene: TRBD2
clone size: NA

CDR3 protein: CASSVPGTPSSDTQYF
CDR3 DNA: TGTGCCAGCAGTGTTCCCGGGACTCCAAGCTCAGATACGCAGTATTTT
J gene: TRBJ2-3
V gene: TRBV2
D gene: NA
clone size: NA

CDR3 protein: CSASTNLAGGPRSYNEQFF
CDR3 DNA: TGCAGTGCTAGTACCAATCTAGCGGGAGGGCCCCGCTCCTACAATGAGCAGTTCTTC
J gene: TRBJ2-1
V gene: TRBV20-1
D gene: TRBD2
clone size: NA

CDR3 protein: CASSPSSGTGGYNEQFF
CDR3 DNA: TGTGCCAGCAGCCCTAGTAGCGGGACGGGTGGCTACAATGAGCAGTTCTTC
J gene: TRBJ2-1
V gene: TRBV7-2
D gene: TRBD2
clone size: NA

CDR3 protein: CASSHPAGDRRKTSGSGTQYF
CDR3 DNA: TGTGCCAGCAGCCATCCCGCCGGAGACAGAAGGAAGACTAGCGGGAGCGGTACGCAGTATTTT
J gene: TRBJ2-3
V gene: TRBV3-1
D gene: TRBD2
clone size: NA

CDR3 protein: CSASRGLIALSETQYF
CDR3 DNA: TGCAGTGCTAGCAGGGGGCTTATCGCCTTGAGCGAGACCCAGTACTTC
J gene: TRBJ2-5
V gene: TRBV20-1
D gene: TRBD1
clone size: many

CDR3 protein: CSARGLLADSYNEQFF
CDR3 DNA: TGCAGTGCTAGAGGCCTACTAGCGGACTCCTACAATGAGCAGTTCTTC
J gene: TRBJ2-1
V gene: TRBV20-1
D gene: TRBD2
clone size: NA

CDR3 protein: CATSRDEMGISYEQYF
CDR3 DNA: TGTGCCACCAGCAGAGATGAAATGGGGATCTCCTACGAGCAGTACTTC
J gene: TRBJ2-7
V gene: TRBV15
D gene: NA
clone size: NA

CDR3 protein: CASSQDQRGDPEAFF
CDR3 DNA: TGTGCCAGCAGCCAAGATCAGCGGGGGGACCCTGAAGCTTTCTTT
J gene: TRBJ1-1
V gene: TRBV3-1
D gene: NA
clone size: NA

CDR3 protein: CASSPAGVDYNEQFF
CDR3 DNA: TGTGCCAGCAGCCCAGCGGGAGTGGATTACAATGAGCAGTTCTTC
J gene: TRBJ2-1
V gene: TRBV28
D gene: TRBD2
clone size: once

CDR3 protein: CASRPGQGFGYTF
CDR3 DNA: TGTGCCAGCAGACCGGGACAGGGTTTTGGCTACACCTTC
J gene: TRBJ1-2
V gene: TRBV12-3/TRBV12-4
D gene: TRBD1
clone size: few

CDR3 protein: CSARDPLSQPQHF
CDR3 DNA: TGCAGTGCTAGGGACCCTCTAAGTCAGCCCCAGCATTTT
J gene: TRBJ1-5
V gene: TRBV20-1
D gene: NA
clone size: few

CDR3 protein: CASTGEGWDSNQPQHF
CDR3 DNA: TGTGCCAGCACCGGGGAGGGTTGGGATAGCAATCAGCCCCAGCATTTT
J gene: TRBJ1-5
V gene: TRBV2
D gene: NA
clone size: many

CDR3 protein: CSARDPDMWEDQETQYF
CDR3 DNA: TGCAGTGCTAGAGATCCCGATATGTGGGAGGACCAAGAGACCCAGTACTTC
J gene: TRBJ2-5
V gene: TRBV20-1
D gene: NA
clone size: few

CDR3 protein: CASSELRETQYF
CDR3 DNA: TGTGCCAGCAGTGAATTACGAGAGACCCAGTACTTC
J gene: TRBJ2-5
V gene: TRBV6-1
D gene: NA
clone size: few

CDR3 protein: CASGGAGATDTQYF
CDR3 DNA: TGTGCCAGCGGAGGTGCAGGGGCAACAGATACGCAGTATTTT
J gene: TRBJ2-3
V gene: TRBV6-1
D gene: NA
clone size: NA

CDR3 protein: CASTRSPGANYGYTF
CDR3 DNA: TGTGCCAGCACCAGAAGCCCAGGAGCTAACTATGGCTACACCTTC
J gene: TRBJ1-2
V gene: TRBV9
D gene: NA
clone size: NA

CDR3 protein: CASSGTASGANVLTF
CDR3 DNA: TGCGCCAGCAGCGGGACAGCCTCTGGGGCCAACGTCCTGACTTTC
J gene: TRBJ2-6
V gene: TRBV4-1
D gene: TRBD1
clone size: NA

CDR3 protein: CASSLVTPGTSTDTQYF
CDR3 DNA: TGTGCCAGCAGCTTAGTAACGCCCGGGACTAGCACAGATACGCAGTATTTT
J gene: TRBJ2-3
V gene: TRBV7-6
D gene: NA
clone size: NA

CDR3 protein: CSAGGQGADYGYTF
CDR3 DNA: TGCAGTGCTGGCGGACAGGGGGCGGACTATGGCTACACCTTC
J gene: TRBJ1-2
V gene: TRBV20-1
D gene: TRBD1
clone size: NA

CDR3 protein: CASSSQEAQPQHF
CDR3 DNA: TGTGCCAGCAGTTCGCAAGAGGCTCAGCCCCAGCATTTT
J gene: TRBJ1-5
V gene: TRBV28
D gene: NA
clone size: NA

CDR3 protein: CSPGQGSTDTQYF
CDR3 DNA: TGCAGCCCGGGACAGGGCTCCACAGATACGCAGTATTTT
J gene: TRBJ2-3
V gene: TRBV20-1
D gene: TRBD1
clone size: NA

CDR3 protein: CASSQDMGLAFLAFF
CDR3 DNA: TGCGCCAGCAGCCAAGATATGGGACTGGCTTTTCTGGCTTTCTTT
J gene: TRBJ1-1
V gene: TRBV4-1
D gene: NA
clone size: once

CDR3 protein: CASSYSGAPEEKLFF
CDR3 DNA: TGTGCCAGCAGTTACTCTGGGGCGCCGGAGGAAAAACTGTTTTTT
J gene: TRBJ1-4
V gene: TRBV6-5
D gene: NA
clone size: NA

CDR3 protein: CSARARGGDGEQYF
CDR3 DNA: TGCAGTGCTCGAGCCCGGGGGGGAGACGGCGAGCAGTACTTC
J gene: TRBJ2-7
V gene: TRBV20-1
D gene: TRBD2
clone size: NA